This TCR beta chain was profiled in a study of T-cell reconstitution after alpha-beta-depleted transplantation in children. The CDR3 has 14 amino acids. Trimming shortened V by 7 bases and J by 5 bases, and 17 bases separated the two germline ends. Germline CDR1 reads MGHDK; CDR2 reads SYGVNS. Library preparation (for TCRbeta) was performed with unique molecular identifiers. TCRdb processed the PCR reads anew with MiXCR; each CDR3 protein has one entry. The repertoire consists of roughly 500,000 distinct CDR3 sequences, with roughly an eighth occurring once and the leading ten covering about 5%. This clonotype was observed many times.

The sequence was collected from a human donor who donated a stem cell graft to a child with combined immunodeficiency. The sample here was PBMCs from the stem cell graft donor, taken from the stem cell graft. The V gene is TRBV25-1, the J gene TRBJ2-5; D is unresolved. This CDR3 is CASTNRQRVETQYF. DNA of the CDR3: TGTGCCAGCACCAATCGCCAGAGAGTGGAGACCCAGTACTTC.